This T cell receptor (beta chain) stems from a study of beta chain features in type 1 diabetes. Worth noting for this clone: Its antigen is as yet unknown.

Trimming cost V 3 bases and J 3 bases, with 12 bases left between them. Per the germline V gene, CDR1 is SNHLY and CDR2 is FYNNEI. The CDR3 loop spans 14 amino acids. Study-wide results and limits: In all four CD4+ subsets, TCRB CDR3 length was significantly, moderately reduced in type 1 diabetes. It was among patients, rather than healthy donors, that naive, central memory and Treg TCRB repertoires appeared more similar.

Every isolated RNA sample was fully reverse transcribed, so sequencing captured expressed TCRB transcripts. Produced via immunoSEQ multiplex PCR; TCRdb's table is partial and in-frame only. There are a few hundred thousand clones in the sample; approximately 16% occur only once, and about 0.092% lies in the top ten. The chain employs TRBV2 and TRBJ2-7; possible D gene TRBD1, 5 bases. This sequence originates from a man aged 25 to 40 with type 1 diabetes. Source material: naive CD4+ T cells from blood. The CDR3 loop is CASSDPPRDYEQYF. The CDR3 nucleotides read TGTGCCAGCAGTGACCCGCCCAGGGACTACGAGCAGTACTTC.